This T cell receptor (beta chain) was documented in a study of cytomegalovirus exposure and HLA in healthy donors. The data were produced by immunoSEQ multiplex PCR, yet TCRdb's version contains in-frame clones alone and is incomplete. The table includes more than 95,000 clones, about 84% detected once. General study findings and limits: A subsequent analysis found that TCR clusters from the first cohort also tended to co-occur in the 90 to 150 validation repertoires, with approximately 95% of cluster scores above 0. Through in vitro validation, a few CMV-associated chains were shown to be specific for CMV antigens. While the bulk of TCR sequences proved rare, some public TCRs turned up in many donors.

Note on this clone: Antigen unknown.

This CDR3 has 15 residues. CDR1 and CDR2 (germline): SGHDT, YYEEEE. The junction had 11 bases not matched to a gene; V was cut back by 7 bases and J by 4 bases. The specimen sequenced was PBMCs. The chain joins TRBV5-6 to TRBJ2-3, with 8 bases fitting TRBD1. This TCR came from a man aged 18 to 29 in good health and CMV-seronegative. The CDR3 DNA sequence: TGTGCCAGCTGGCTCGTCAGGGGGCACCCAGATACGCAGTATTTT. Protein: CASWLVRGHPDTQYF.